This is a list of T cell receptor beta chains from one sample in a study of graft-versus-host responses after intestinal transplantation. Generated by immunoSEQ multiplex PCR, the TCRdb table keeps only in-frame clones and is missing some. The sample has approximately 86,000 clones, around 93% seen once. These TCRs' antigens remain unknown. This specimen was unstimulated CD8+ T cells sorted from spleen or lymph node cells, taken before transplant. The receptors originated from a human donor who was the organ donor for an intestinal transplant. Both conserved end residues are part of each CDR3. The D gene is left open where the match is weak. The listing skips clone size in some rows; elsewhere it reads once, few, many or a size class.

j_call d_call clone_size v_call cdr3_nt cdr3_aa
TRBJ2-3 TRBD2 . TRBV27 TGTGCCAGCAGTTCCATCCGGACTAGCGGGGGGACAGATACGCAGTATTTT CASSSIRTSGGTDTQYF
TRBJ2-7 . . TRBV7-3 TGTGCCAGCAGCTACGGGCCCGGGGGCTACGAGCAGTACTTC CASSYGPGGYEQYF
TRBJ1-2 TRBD1 once TRBV7-9 TGTGCCAGCAGCTACGACAGGGGCCGACCTTATGGCTACACCTTC CASSYDRGRPYGYTF
TRBJ1-6 . . TRBV6-4 TGTGCCAGCGGCCTGGCGGGGGGCGAAAATTCACCCCTCCACTTT CASGLAGGENSPLHF
TRBJ1-6 . . TRBV4-2 TGTGCCAGCAGCCAAGGCGGGGAAAATTCACCCCTCCACTTT CASSQGGENSPLHF
TRBJ2-3 TRBD2 once TRBV5-1 TGCGCCAGCAGCTTAGCGGGGAGCACAGATACGCAGTATTTT CASSLAGSTDTQYF
TRBJ2-1 . once TRBV28 TGTGCCAGCAGTCCCAGACTAGAGGATGAGCAGTTCTTC CASSPRLEDEQFF
TRBJ1-2 . . TRBV28 TGTGCCAGCAGTTTTCGCGGGGGGGGTTACTATGGCTACACCTTC CASSFRGGGYYGYTF
TRBJ1-5 . . TRBV4-1 TGCGCCAGCAGCCAAGATGGGGGACGGGGGGATCAGCCCCAGCATTTT CASSQDGGRGDQPQHF
TRBJ1-2 . . TRBV13 TGTGCCAGCAGCTTAGGACTGCAAGCTAACTATGGCTACACCTTC CASSLGLQANYGYTF